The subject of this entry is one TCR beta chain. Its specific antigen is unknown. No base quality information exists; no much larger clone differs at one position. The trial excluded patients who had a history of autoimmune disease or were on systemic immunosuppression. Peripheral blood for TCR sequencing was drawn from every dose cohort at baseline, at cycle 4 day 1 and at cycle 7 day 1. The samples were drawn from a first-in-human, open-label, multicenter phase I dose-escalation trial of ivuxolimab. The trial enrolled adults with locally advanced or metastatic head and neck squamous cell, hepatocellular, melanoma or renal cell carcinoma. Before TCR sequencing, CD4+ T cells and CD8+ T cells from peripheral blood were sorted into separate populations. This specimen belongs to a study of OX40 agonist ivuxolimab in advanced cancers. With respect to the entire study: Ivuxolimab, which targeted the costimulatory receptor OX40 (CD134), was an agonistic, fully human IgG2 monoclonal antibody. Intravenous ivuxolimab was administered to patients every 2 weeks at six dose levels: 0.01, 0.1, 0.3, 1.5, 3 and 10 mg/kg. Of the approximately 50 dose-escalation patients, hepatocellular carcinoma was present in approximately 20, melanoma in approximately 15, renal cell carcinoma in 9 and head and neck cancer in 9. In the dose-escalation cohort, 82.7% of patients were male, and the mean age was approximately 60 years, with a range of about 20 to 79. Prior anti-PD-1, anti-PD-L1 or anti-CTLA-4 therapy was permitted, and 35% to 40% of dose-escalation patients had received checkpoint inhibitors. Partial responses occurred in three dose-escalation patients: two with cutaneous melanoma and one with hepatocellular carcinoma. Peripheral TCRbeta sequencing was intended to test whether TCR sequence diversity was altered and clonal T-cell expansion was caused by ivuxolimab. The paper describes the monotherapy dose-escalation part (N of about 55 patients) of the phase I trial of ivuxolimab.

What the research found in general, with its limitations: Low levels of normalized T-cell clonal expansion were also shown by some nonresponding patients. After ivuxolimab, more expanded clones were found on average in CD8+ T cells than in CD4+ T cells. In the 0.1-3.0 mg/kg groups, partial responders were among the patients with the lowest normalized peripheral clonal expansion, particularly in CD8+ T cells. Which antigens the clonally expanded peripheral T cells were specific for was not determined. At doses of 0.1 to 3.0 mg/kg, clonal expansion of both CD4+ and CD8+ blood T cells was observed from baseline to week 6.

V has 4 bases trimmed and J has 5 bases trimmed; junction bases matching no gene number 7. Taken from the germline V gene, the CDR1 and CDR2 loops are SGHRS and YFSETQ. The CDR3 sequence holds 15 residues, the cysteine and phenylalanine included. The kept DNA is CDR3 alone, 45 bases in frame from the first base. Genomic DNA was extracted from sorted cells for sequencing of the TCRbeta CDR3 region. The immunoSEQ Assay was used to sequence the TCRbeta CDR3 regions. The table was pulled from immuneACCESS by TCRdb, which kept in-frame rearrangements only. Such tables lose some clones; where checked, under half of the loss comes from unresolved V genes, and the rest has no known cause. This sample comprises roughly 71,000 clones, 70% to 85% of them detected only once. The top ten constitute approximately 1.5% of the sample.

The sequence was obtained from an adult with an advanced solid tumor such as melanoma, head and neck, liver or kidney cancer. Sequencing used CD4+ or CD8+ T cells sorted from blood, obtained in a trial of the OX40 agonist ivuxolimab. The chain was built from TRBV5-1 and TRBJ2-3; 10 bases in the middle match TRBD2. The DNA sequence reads TGCGCCAGCAGCCCCGAAGCGGGAGGGCGAGATACGCAGTATTTT. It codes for CASSPEAGGRDTQYF.